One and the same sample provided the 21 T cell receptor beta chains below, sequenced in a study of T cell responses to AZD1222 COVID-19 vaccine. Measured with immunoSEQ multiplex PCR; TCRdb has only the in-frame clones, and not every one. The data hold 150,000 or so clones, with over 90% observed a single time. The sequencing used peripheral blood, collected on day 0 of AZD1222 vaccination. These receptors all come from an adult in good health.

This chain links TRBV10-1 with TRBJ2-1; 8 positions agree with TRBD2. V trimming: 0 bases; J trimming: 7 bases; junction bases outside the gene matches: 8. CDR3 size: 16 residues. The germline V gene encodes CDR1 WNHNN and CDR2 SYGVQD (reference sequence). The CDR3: CASSESPSGPVNEQFF. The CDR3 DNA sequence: TGCGCCAGCAGTGAGTCCCCTAGCGGGCCCGTGAATGAGCAGTTCTTC.

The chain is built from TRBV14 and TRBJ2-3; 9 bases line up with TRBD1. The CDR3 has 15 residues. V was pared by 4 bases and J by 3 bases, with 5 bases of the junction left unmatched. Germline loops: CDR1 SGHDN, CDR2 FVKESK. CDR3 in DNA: TGTGCCAGCAGCCCTCGACAGGGGGAGACAGATACGCAGTATTTT. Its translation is CASSPRQGETDTQYF.

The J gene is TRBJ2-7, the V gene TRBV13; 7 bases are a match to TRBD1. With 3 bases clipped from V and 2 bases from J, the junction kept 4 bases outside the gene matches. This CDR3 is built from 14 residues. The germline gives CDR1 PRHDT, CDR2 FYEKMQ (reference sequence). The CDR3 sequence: CASSLDRFTYEQYF. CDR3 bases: TGTGCCAGCAGCTTGGACAGGTTTACCTACGAGCAGTACTTC.

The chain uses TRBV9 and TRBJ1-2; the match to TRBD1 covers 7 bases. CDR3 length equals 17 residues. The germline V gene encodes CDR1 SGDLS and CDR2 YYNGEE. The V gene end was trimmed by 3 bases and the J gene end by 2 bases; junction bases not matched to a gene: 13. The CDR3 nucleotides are TGTGCCAGCAGCGCCCAAACCGGGACAGCAATCAACTATGGCTACACCTTC. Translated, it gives CASSAQTGTAINYGYTF.

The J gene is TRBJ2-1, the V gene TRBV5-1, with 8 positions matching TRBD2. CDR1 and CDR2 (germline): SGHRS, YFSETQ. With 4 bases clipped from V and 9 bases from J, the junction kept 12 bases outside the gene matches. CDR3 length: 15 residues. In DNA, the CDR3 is TGCGCCAGCAGCGAATCCAGCGGGAGAGGGAGTGAGCAGTTCTTC. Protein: CASSESSGRGSEQFF.

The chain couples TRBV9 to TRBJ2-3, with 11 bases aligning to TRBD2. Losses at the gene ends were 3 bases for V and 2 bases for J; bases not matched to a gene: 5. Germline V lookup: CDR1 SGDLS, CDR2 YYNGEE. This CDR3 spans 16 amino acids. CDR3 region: CASSDPSGRYTDTQYF. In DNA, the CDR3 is TGTGCCAGCAGCGACCCTAGCGGGAGGTACACAGATACGCAGTATTTT.

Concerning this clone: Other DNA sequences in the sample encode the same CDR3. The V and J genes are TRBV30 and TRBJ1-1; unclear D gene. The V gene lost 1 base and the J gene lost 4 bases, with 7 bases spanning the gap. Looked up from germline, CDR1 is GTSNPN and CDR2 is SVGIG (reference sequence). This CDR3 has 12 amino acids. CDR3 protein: CAWSALGTEAFF. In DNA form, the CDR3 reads TGTGCCTGGAGTGCACTTGGCACTGAAGCTTTCTTT.

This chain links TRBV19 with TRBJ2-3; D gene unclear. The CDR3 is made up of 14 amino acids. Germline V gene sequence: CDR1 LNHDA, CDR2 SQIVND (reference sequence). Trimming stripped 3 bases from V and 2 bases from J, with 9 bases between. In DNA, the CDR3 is TGTGCCAGTAGTATGGGTCGGACCACAGATACGCAGTATTTT. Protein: CASSMGRTTDTQYF.

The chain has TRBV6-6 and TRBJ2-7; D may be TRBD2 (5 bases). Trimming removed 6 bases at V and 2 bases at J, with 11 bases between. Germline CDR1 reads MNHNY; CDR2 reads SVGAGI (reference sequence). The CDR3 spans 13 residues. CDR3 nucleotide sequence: TGTGCCAGCAGGAGCGGTGGGGCCTACGAGCAGTACTTC. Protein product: CASRSGGAYEQYF.

The CDR3 DNA is TGCGCCAGCAGCTTGGGACTAGCGGGAGGGTTCACAGATACGCAGTATTTT. This encodes CASSLGLAGGFTDTQYF. The chain combines TRBV5-1 with TRBJ2-3, with 14 nucleotides matching TRBD2. The V gene's germline CDR1 is SGHRS and CDR2 YFSETQ. V lost 0 bases, J lost 2 bases, and 2 bases stayed unmatched. The CDR3 is 17 residues long.

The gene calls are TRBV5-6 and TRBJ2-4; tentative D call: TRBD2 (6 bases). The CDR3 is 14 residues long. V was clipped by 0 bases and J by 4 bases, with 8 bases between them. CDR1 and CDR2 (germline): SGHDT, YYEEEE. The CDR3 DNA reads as TGTGCCAGCAGCTTGGGGCTAGCGAAAAACATTCAGTACTTC. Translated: CASSLGLAKNIQYF. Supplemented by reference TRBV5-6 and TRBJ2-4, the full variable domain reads DAGVTQSPTHLIKTRGQQVTLRCSPKSGHDTVSWYQQALGQGPQFIFQYYEEEERQRGNFPDRFSGHQFPNYSSELNVNALLLGDSALYLCASSLGLAKNIQYFGAGTRLSVL.

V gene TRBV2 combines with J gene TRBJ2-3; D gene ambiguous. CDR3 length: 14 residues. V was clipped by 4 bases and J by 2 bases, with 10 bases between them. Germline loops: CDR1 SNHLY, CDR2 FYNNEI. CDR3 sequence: CASSGEPLTDTQYF. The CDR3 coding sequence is TGTGCCAGCAGTGGAGAACCCCTCACAGATACGCAGTATTTT.

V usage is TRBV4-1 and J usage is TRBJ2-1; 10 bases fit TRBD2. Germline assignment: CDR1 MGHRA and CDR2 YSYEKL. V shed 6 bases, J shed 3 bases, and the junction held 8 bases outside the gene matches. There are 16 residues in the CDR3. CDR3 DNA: TGCGCCAGCAGAGATCTAGCGGGAGTTTTCTACAATGAGCAGTTCTTC. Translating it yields CASRDLAGVFYNEQFF.

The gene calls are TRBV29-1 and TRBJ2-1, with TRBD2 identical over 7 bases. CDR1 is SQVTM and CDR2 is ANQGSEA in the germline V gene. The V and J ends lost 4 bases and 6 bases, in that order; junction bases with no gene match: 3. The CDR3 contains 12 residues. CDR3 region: CSVVPSGNEQFF. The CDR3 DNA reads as TGCAGCGTTGTACCTAGCGGCAATGAGCAGTTCTTC.

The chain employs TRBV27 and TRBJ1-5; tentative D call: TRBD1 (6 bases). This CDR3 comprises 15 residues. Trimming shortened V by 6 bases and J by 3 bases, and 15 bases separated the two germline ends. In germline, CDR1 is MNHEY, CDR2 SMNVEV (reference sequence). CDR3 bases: TGTGCCAGCAGCGAGTCGGACAGACTCAATCAGCCCCAGCATTTT. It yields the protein CASSESDRLNQPQHF.

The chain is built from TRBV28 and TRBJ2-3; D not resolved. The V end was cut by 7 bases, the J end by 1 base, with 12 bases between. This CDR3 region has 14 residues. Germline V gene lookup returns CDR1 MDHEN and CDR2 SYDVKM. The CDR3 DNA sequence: TGTGCCAGCACCGATCACAAGGGCACAGATACGCAGTATTTT. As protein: CASTDHKGTDTQYF.

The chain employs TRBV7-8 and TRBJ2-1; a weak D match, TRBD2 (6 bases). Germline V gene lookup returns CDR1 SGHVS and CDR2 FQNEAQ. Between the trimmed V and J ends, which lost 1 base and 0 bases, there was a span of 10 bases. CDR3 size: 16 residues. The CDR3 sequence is CASSLGHGSSYNEQFF. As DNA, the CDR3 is TGTGCCAGCAGCTTAGGTCACGGGAGCTCCTACAATGAGCAGTTCTTC.

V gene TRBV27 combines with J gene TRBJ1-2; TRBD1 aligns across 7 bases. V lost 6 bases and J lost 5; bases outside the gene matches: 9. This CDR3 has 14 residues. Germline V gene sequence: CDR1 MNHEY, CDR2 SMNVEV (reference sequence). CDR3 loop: CASSPGTAVYGYTF. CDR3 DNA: TGTGCCAGCAGCCCAGGGACAGCGGTTTATGGCTACACCTTC.

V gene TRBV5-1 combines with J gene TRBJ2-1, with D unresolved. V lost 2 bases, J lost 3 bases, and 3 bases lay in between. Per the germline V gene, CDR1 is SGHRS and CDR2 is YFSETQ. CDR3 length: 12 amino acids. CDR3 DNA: TGCGCCAGCAGCTTAAACTACAATGAGCAGTTCTTC. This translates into CASSLNYNEQFF.

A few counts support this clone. The CDR3 DNA reads as TGCAGCGGCAGCGGGGCGAACACCGGGGAGCTGTTTTTT. It translates to CSGSGANTGELFF. The J gene is TRBJ2-2, the V gene TRBV29-1; 7 nucleotides match TRBD2. Germline CDR1 SQVTM, CDR2 ANQGSEA. The CDR3 is 13 residues long. The J segment lost 0 bases and the V segment lost 7 bases, leaving 2 bases of the junction unmatched.

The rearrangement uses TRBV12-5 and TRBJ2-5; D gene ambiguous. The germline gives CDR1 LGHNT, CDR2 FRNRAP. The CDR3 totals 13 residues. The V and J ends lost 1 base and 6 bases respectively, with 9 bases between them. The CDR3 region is CASGLGASQTQYF. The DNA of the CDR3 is TGTGCTAGTGGTTTGGGGGCTTCGCAGACCCAGTACTTC.